This is a list of T cell receptor beta chains from one sample in a study of cytomegalovirus exposure and HLA in healthy donors. Some clones are missing from TCRdb's copy, which holds only in-frame ones; the method was immunoSEQ multiplex PCR. The sample shows 100,000 to 150,000 clones, 72% of them seen only once. Sequenced material: PBMCs. All receptors derive from a man in his fifties or sixties in good health and CMV-seropositive. Each CDR3 is given with its conserved first and last residue. The order of the fields is clone size, V gene, J gene, CDR3 protein. Size tells how often a clone was seen (once, few, many) or the class of an expanded clone, and some rows leave it out.

NA	TRBV16	TRBJ1-5	CASSAVGSQIEPQHF
NA	TRBV28	TRBJ2-6	CASRQGTANVLTF
once	TRBV4-2	TRBJ2-2	CASSRGREEGELFF
NA	TRBV5-1	TRBJ1-2	CASSLGVANYGYTF
few	TRBV7-6	TRBJ2-7	CASSLFGEEQYF
NA	TRBV9	TRBJ2-2	CASSAQIWTTNTGELFF
few	TRBV7-9	TRBJ1-4	CASSLTDRVKEKLFF
NA	TRBV10-1	TRBJ2-1	CASSESDGRRVNEQFF
once	TRBV11-3	TRBJ2-7	CASSLFSGAYEQYF
NA	TRBV29-1	TRBJ2-1	CSVEGRLARNEQFF
NA	TRBV6-5	TRBJ2-3	CASSYSAGVETDTQYF
NA	TRBV11-3	TRBJ2-7	CASSLRGLQEGYEQYF
NA	TRBV4-1	TRBJ1-1	CASSQETRYTEAFF
NA	TRBV6-5	TRBJ1-4	CASSYGTRGNEKLFF
few	TRBV6-5	TRBJ1-1	CASSYEGGFTEAFF
NA	TRBV5-4	TRBJ1-1	CASNEQGFEAFF
few	TRBV2	TRBJ1-1	CASSRQGTNTEAFF
NA	TRBV14	TRBJ1-2	CASSQSGTGFGYTF
NA	TRBV6-8	TRBJ2-2	CASSYSQFQGATGELFF
NA	TRBV4-1	TRBJ1-3	CASSQENSNPGNTIYF
NA	TRBV6-5	TRBJ1-2	CASSYGSGRPLGYTF
NA	TRBV5-1	TRBJ1-2	CASSSAGTGFSDYTF
NA	TRBV6-5	TRBJ1-4	CASSSETGGNEKLFF
NA	TRBV5-1	TRBJ2-3	CASSFLTGEPDTQYF
NA	TRBV6-5	TRBJ2-1	CASSYSRTGGNEQFF
few	TRBV19	TRBJ1-1	CASSDPTGGRSEAFF
NA	TRBV5-8	TRBJ2-7	CASSLWVAGAYEQYF
few	TRBV7-8	TRBJ1-5	CASSLEQARGEPQHF
NA	TRBV7-9	TRBJ2-5	CASSLELAEAGSKETQYF
NA	TRBV20-1	TRBJ2-7	CSATRLGEQYF
once	TRBV19	TRBJ2-1	CAPVVEGQGALNEQFF
NA	TRBV7-9	TRBJ1-4	CASSLDVFMAAATNEKLFF